Listed below are T cell receptor beta chains from one sample, sequenced in a study of cytomegalovirus exposure and HLA in healthy donors. The data were produced by immunoSEQ multiplex PCR, yet TCRdb's version contains in-frame clones alone and is incomplete. The repertoire holds around 140,000 clones, with around nine tenths as singletons. Sequencing was performed on PBMCs. These receptors all come from a woman aged 25-40 years in good health and CMV-seronegative. Each CDR3 is given with its conserved first and last residue. The D gene is left open where the match is weak. Clone size is stated in some rows and not others, as once, few, many or a class when expanded.

J gene,V gene,D gene,clone size,CDR3 protein,CDR3 DNA
TRBJ2-3,TRBV4-1,-,-,CASSQGTSTDTQYF,TGCGCCAGCAGCCAAGGGACTAGCACAGATACGCAGTATTTT
TRBJ1-1,TRBV7-3,TRBD1,once,CASSRTGGLGTEAFF,TGTGCCAGCAGCCGAACAGGGGGCTTGGGCACTGAAGCTTTCTTT
TRBJ1-6,TRBV28,-,-,CASSQQGAVSPLHF,TGTGCCAGCAGCCAACAGGGCGCGGTTTCACCCCTCCACTTT
TRBJ2-1,TRBV4-3,TRBD1,few,CASSQDETGGYNEQFF,TGCGCCAGCAGCCAAGATGAAACAGGGGGTTACAATGAGCAGTTCTTC
TRBJ2-1,TRBV19,TRBD2,-,CASSIVASGANEQFF,TGTGCCAGTAGTATAGTTGCTAGCGGGGCAAATGAGCAGTTCTTC
TRBJ1-1,TRBV19,TRBD1,-,CASSTDRGYTEAFF,TGTGCCAGTAGCACGGACAGGGGATACACTGAAGCTTTCTTT
TRBJ2-2,TRBV2,-,few,CASSETGTGELFF,TGTGCCAGCAGCGAAACAGGGACCGGGGAGCTGTTTTTT
TRBJ2-1,TRBV6-5,TRBD1,-,CASSSHRGYEQFF,TGTGCCAGCAGTTCACACAGGGGCTATGAGCAGTTCTTC
TRBJ2-2,TRBV19,-,-,CASRKGHHTGELFF,TGTGCCAGTAGAAAGGGACATCACACCGGGGAGCTGTTTTTT
TRBJ1-2,TRBV5-4,TRBD1,-,CAVDRELGYTF,TGTGCCGTGGACAGGGAACTTGGCTACACCTTC
TRBJ1-1,TRBV27,TRBD1,-,CASKQGWRSATEAFF,TGTGCCAGCAAACAGGGGTGGCGATCGGCCACTGAAGCTTTCTTT
TRBJ2-1,TRBV7-8,-,-,CASIQGDYNEQFF,TGTGCCAGCATCCAAGGGGATTACAATGAGCAGTTCTTC
TRBJ2-3,TRBV2,TRBD2,-,CASRNRLASDTQYF,TGTGCCAGCAGAAATAGACTAGCGTCAGATACGCAGTATTTT
TRBJ2-5,TRBV9,TRBD2,-,CASSVASGSLGRETQYF,TGTGCCAGCAGCGTGGCTAGCGGGAGCCTAGGGAGGGAGACCCAGTACTTC
TRBJ2-4,TRBV7-9,-,-,CASSPEGVGRSLAKNIQYF,TGTGCCAGCAGCCCCGAGGGAGTCGGCCGATCACTAGCCAAAAACATTCAGTACTTC
TRBJ2-5,TRBV6-5,-,-,CASSNLLFGWAQYF,TGTGCCAGCAGTAACCTACTGTTCGGGTGGGCCCAGTACTTC
TRBJ1-1,TRBV7-9,-,few,CASSPLGGTEAFF,TGTGCCAGCAGCCCGCTTGGGGGGACTGAAGCTTTCTTT
TRBJ2-7,TRBV18,TRBD1,-,CASSLERSLGGRYEQYF,TGTGCCAGCTCACTCGAACGGAGTTTAGGGGGCAGGTACGAGCAGTACTTC